Shown below are 20 T cell receptor beta chains from a single sample sequenced in a study of early T cells in non-severe SARS-CoV-2 infection. TCRdb used MiXCR to reprocess the 5' RACE reads, holding one entry per CDR3 protein. The sample has tens of thousands of distinct CDR3 sequences; approximately 13% are singletons. Material: whole blood, obtained at baseline. These receptors were taken from an adult who was a healthcare worker with PCR-confirmed SARS-CoV-2 infection or an uninfected control (not recorded which).

This clonotype was found many times. This chain uses TRBV11-2 with TRBJ2-7; 7 nucleotides line up with TRBD1. CDR3 length: 13 residues. V lost 0 bases to trimming and J lost 4 bases; unmatched junction nucleotides: 0. Per the germline V gene, CDR1 is SGHAT and CDR2 is FQNNGV. CDR3 protein: CASSLDRGYEQYF. In nucleotides, the CDR3 is TGTGCCAGCAGCTTAGACAGGGGGTACGAGCAGTACTTC.

J is TRBJ1-2 and V is TRBV28, with 7 bases fitting TRBD1. This CDR3 is built from 15 residues. In germline, CDR1 is MDHEN, CDR2 SYDVKM. V dropped 6 bases and J dropped 2; count of bases not matched to a gene: 9. CDR3: CASRGDSRKNYGYTF. In DNA, the CDR3 is TGTGCCAGCAGGGGGGACAGCAGAAAGAACTATGGCTACACCTTC.

This clonotype was seen repeatedly, ten times or more. This chain joins TRBV15 and TRBJ2-2, with no clear D. CDR1 and CDR2 (germline): LNHNV, YYDKDF (reference sequence). The CDR3 has 15 amino acids. V lost 9 bases and J 1 base, leaving 15 bases between the germline ends. Written as DNA, the CDR3 is TGTGCCACGGGCGACCAAAACAAGAACACCGGGGAGCTGTTTTTT. The encoded protein is CATGDQNKNTGELFF.

The chain uses TRBV10-2 and TRBJ1-2; possible D gene TRBD1, 6 bases. V lost 4 bases to trimming and J lost 4 bases, with 16 bases between them. The CDR3 is made up of 15 amino acids. Germline V lookup: CDR1 WSHSY, CDR2 SAAADI. The CDR3 protein is CASSAPKQGPYGYTF. CDR3 nucleotide sequence: TGCGCCAGCAGTGCCCCCAAACAGGGCCCCTATGGCTACACCTTC.

The chain carries TRBV28 and TRBJ1-6; 9 positions agree with TRBD1. This CDR3 is 15 amino acids long. The junction had 6 bases not matched to a gene; V was cut back by 2 bases and J by 10 bases. The germline V gene encodes CDR1 MDHEN and CDR2 SYDVKM. CDR3 sequence (DNA): TGTGCCAGCAGTTTAAGGGACAGGGATGGCTCACCCCTCCACTTT. It is translated as CASSLRDRDGSPLHF.

This clonotype was observed at least ten times. The gene calls are TRBV29-1 and TRBJ1-1; a weak D match, TRBD1 (5 bases). CDR1 is SQVTM, CDR2 ANQGSEA, per germline. V gave up 6 bases and J gave up 7 bases, with 9 bases separating them. The CDR3 length is 10 residues. The CDR3, as DNA: TGCAGCGTCGGTCAGGGTGAAGCTTTCTTT. The encoded protein is CSVGQGEAFF.

This clonotype turned up a few times. V and J are TRBV10-2 and TRBJ1-4; 8 bases map to TRBD1. This CDR3 is 13 amino acids long. Unmatched junction bases numbered 4, after V lost 6 bases and J lost 7 bases. Germline V lookup: CDR1 WSHSY, CDR2 SAAADI. CDR3 sequence: CASSGTGIEKLFF. DNA for the CDR3: TGCGCCAGCAGCGGGACAGGTATTGAAAAACTGTTTTTT.

This clonotype was found once. V and J are TRBV24-1 and TRBJ2-1; 10 nucleotides line up with TRBD1. CDR3 size: 14 residues. Germline trimming cut 7 bases from V and 4 bases from J; bases unmatched to any gene: 3. Germline lookup yields CDR1 KGHDR and CDR2 SFDVKD. As DNA, the CDR3 is TGTGCCACCAGCAGGACAGGGGGTTACAATGAGCAGTTCTTC. Encoded protein: CATSRTGGYNEQFF.

The CDR3 bases are TGTGCCAGCACCTTCGGGACAGGGGGTATCCAGCCCCAGCATTTT. Amino acids: CASTFGTGGIQPQHF. The rearrangement joins TRBV5-6 to TRBJ1-5; 11 nucleotides line up with TRBD1. The CDR3 is 15 amino acids. Losses at the gene ends were 6 bases for V and 7 bases for J; bases not matched to a gene: 9. Per the germline V gene, CDR1 is SGHDT and CDR2 is YYEEEE. The variable domain in full, completed from reference TRBV5-6 and TRBJ1-5, reads DAGVTQSPTHLIKTRGQQVTLRCSPKSGHDTVSWYQQALGQGPQFIFQYYEEEERQRGNFPDRFSGHQFPNYSSELNVNALLLGDSALYLCASTFGTGGIQPQHFGDGTRLSIL.

The sample holds a few counts of this clonotype. The J gene is TRBJ2-3, the V gene TRBV6-2 or TRBV6-3, with D hard to call. Germline loops: CDR1 MNHEY, CDR2 SVGEGT. Trimming removed 4 bases at V and 11 bases at J, with 19 bases between. This CDR3 comprises 14 residues. CDR3 bases: TGTGCCAGCAGTTCAACGAACTCCGGCTGGGGGCAGTATTTT. It yields the protein CASSSTNSGWGQYF.

This clonotype was seen repeatedly, ten times or more. The genes are TRBV19 and TRBJ1-2; 9 bases agree with TRBD1. V shed 4 bases and J 2 bases; nucleotides not matched to a gene: 5. This CDR3 is 15 amino acids long. Germline CDR1 and CDR2: LNHDA and SQIVND (reference sequence). The CDR3 DNA reads as TGTGCCAGTAGTAGCGACAGGGGGTTCAACTATGGCTACACCTTC. This sequence encodes CASSSDRGFNYGYTF.

This clonotype was seen more than once but under ten times. This chain connects TRBV6-2 or TRBV6-3 to TRBJ1-3, with 8 bases matching TRBD1. CDR1 is MNHEY and CDR2 is SVGEGT in the germline V gene. The CDR3 sequence is 16 residues long. The V segment lost 6 bases and the J segment 4 bases; nucleotides outside the gene matches: 11. CDR3 protein: CASRTPQGAGGNTIYF. The CDR3 nucleotides read TGTGCCAGCAGAACACCGCAGGGGGCAGGAGGAAACACCATATATTTT.

A few counts support this clonotype. The chain combines TRBV4-1 with TRBJ2-5, with a possible D match to TRBD2 (6 bases). This CDR3 has 16 amino acids. V was pared by 0 bases and J by 9 bases, with 20 bases between. Germline V CDR1 and CDR2: MGHRA, YSYEKL. The CDR3 DNA reads as TGCGCCAGCAGCCAAGATCTTTTTGGAGGGAAGGGAGCCCAGTACTTC. Translated: CASSQDLFGGKGAQYF.

This clonotype was detected ten times or more. This rearrangement joins TRBV6-5 to TRBJ1-6; 10 bases agree with TRBD1. Germline CDR1 and CDR2: MNHEY and SVGAGI. With 6 bases clipped from V and 8 bases from J, the junction kept 7 bases outside the gene matches. This CDR3 spans 15 amino acids. DNA of the CDR3: TGTGCCAGCAGCCTGGGGGACAGGGGAGATTCACCCCTCCACTTT. This codes for CASSLGDRGDSPLHF.

The V call is TRBV2, the J call TRBJ1-6; 8 positions match TRBD1. The CDR3 loop spans 16 amino acids. Germline V gene lookup returns CDR1 SNHLY and CDR2 FYNNEI. The V gene end was trimmed by 5 bases and the J gene end by 0 bases; junction bases not matched to a gene: 3. This CDR3 reads CASSRQGSSYNSPLHF. DNA of the CDR3: TGTGCCAGCAGTAGACAGGGGAGCTCCTATAATTCACCCCTCCACTTT.

The V and J genes are TRBV28 and TRBJ2-1; TRBD2 aligns across 8 bases. There are 15 residues in the CDR3. After removal of 5 bases from V and 7 bases from J, the junction contained 10 bases not matched to a gene. Germline assignment: CDR1 MDHEN and CDR2 SYDVKM. The CDR3 sequence: CASSPLAGGLNEQFF. CDR3 sequence (DNA): TGTGCCAGCAGTCCTCTGGCGGGGGGACTAAATGAGCAGTTCTTC.

This clonotype was found many times. The gene calls are TRBV18 and TRBJ2-7, with D tentatively TRBD1 (5 bases). Trimming took 3 bases from V and 4 from J, leaving 13 bases between them. Germline-derived CDR1 and CDR2 are KGHSH and LQKENI. This CDR3 is 14 amino acids long. CDR3 DNA: TGTGCCAGCTCACCCACAGGCCTGGAATACGAGCAGTACTTC. Its translation is CASSPTGLEYEQYF.

This clonotype has a handful of counts. V and J are TRBV28 and TRBJ1-1, with 8 bases aligning to TRBD1. The length of the CDR3 is 15 residues. The germline V gene has CDR1 MDHEN and CDR2 SYDVKM. V gave up 5 bases and J gave up 0 bases; unmatched junction bases: 5. CDR3 residues: CASSTWTGLNTEAFF. As DNA, the CDR3 is TGTGCCAGCAGTACCTGGACAGGGTTGAACACTGAAGCTTTCTTT. Full variable domain (rest looked up from reference TRBV28 and TRBJ1-1): DVKVTQSSRYLVKRTGEKVFLECVQDMDHENMFWYRQDPGLGLRLIYFSYDVKMKEKGDIPEGYSVSREKKERFSLILESASTNQTSMYLCASSTWTGLNTEAFFGQGTRLTVV.

This chain uses TRBV29-1 with TRBJ2-7; perhaps TRBD2 as D (5 bases). Trimming stripped 3 bases from V and 4 bases from J, with 10 bases between. The CDR3 extends over 12 amino acids. Germline lookup yields CDR1 SQVTM and CDR2 ANQGSEA. The CDR3 loop is CSVEVRTYEQYF. In DNA, the CDR3 is TGCAGCGTTGAGGTACGGACTTACGAGCAGTACTTC.

This clonotype was seen more than once but under ten times. The gene calls are TRBV5-1 and TRBJ1-1; TRBD1 matches at 7 bases. J lost 1 base, V lost 0 bases, and 3 bases had no gene match. There are 15 residues in the CDR3. The germline CDR1 and CDR2 sequences are SGHRS and YFSETQ. The CDR3 bases are TGCGCCAGCAGCTTGGAGGGGGCGAGGAACACTGAAGCTTTCTTT. This sequence encodes CASSLEGARNTEAFF.